This T cell receptor beta chain was observed in a study of T-cell reconstitution after alpha-beta-depleted transplantation in children. A word on this clonotype: Its antigen is undetermined.

Library preparation (for TCRbeta) was performed with unique molecular identifiers. MiXCR was run by TCRdb on the PCR reads, yielding one entry per CDR3 protein. This table has around 90,000 distinct CDR3 sequences, roughly 16% appearing once. The CDR3 has 13 residues. V was trimmed by 2 bases and J by 4 bases, leaving 9 bases between them. The germline CDR1 and CDR2 sequences are MNHEY and SVGEGT. Points from the study as a whole: Diversity of TCRbeta at day 60 was high in some patients, arising from surviving recipient T cells and thymic progenitors. T-cell counts and diversity at one year post-transplant came mainly from newly produced T cells. Expanded graft clones, several hundred of them, were reportedly the source of alpha-beta T cells about two months after transplant.

The specimen was PBMCs, mostly from graft donor cells, collected 180 days after TCRalphabeta/CD19-depleted stem cell transplant. This chain joins TRBV6-2 or TRBV6-3 and TRBJ2-7; D unresolved. This sequence was found in a male patient aged 2 to 10 who had a stem cell transplant for acute lymphoblastic leukemia, so the T cells may come from the graft donor. The chain's CDR3 is CASSYVSGYEQYF. DNA of the CDR3: TGTGCCAGCAGTTACGTCTCCGGGTACGAGCAGTACTTC.